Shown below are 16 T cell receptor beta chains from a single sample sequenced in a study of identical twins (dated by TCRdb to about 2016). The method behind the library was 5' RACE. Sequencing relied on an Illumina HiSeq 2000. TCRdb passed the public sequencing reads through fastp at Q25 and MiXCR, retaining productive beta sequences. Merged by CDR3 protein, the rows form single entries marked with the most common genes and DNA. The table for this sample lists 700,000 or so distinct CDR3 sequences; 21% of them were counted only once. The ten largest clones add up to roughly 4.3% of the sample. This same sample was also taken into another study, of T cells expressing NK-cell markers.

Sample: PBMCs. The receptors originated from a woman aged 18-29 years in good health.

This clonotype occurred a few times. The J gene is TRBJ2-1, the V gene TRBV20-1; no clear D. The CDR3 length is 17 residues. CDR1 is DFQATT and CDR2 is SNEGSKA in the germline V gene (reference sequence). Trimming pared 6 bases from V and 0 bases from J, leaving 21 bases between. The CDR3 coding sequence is TGCAGTGCCTATGTACTCATGGGCGAAAGCTCCTACAATGAGCAGTTCTTC. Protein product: CSAYVLMGESSYNEQFF.

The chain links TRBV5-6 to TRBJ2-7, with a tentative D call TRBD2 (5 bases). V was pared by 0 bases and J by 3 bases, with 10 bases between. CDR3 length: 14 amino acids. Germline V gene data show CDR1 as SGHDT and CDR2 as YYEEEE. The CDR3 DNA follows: TGTGCCAGCAGCTTGGCCCGGGGTAACTACGAGCAGTACTTC. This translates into CASSLARGNYEQYF. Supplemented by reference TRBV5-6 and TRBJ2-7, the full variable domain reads DAGVTQSPTHLIKTRGQQVTLRCSPKSGHDTVSWYQQALGQGPQFIFQYYEEEERQRGNFPDRFSGHQFPNYSSELNVNALLLGDSALYLCASSLARGNYEQYFGPGTRLTVT.

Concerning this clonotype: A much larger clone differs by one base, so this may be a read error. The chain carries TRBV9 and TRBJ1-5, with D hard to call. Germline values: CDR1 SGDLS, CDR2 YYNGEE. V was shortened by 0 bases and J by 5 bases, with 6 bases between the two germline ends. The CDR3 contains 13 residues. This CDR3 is CASSVAPYQPQHF. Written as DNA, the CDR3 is TGTGCCAGCAGCGTAGCCCCCTATCAGCCCCAGCATTTT.

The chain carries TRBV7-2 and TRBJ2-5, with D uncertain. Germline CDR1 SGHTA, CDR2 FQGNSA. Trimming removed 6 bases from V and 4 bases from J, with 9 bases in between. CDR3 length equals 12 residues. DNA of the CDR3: TGTGCCAGCAGTTTTATTCGAGAGACCCAGTACTTC. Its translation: CASSFIRETQYF.

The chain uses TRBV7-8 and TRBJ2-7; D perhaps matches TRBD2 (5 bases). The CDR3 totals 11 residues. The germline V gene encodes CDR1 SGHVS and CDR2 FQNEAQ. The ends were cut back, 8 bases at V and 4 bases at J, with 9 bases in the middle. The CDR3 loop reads CASLAGYEQYF. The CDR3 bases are TGTGCCAGCCTCGCGGGTTACGAGCAGTACTTC.

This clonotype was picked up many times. The CDR3 DNA reads TGTGCCAGCAGTCCAACACAGGGGTTATCCTACGAGCAGTACTTC. Encoded protein: CASSPTQGLSYEQYF. The V and J genes are TRBV3-1 and TRBJ2-7; 7 bases match TRBD1. CDR3 size: 15 residues. Germline V gene sequence: CDR1 LGHDT, CDR2 YNNKEL (reference sequence). The trim removed 6 bases at V and 1 base at J, leaving 9 bases unmatched.

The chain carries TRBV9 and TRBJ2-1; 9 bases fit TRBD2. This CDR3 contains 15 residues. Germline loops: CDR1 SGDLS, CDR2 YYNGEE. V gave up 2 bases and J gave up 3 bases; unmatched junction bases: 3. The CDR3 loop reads CASSVSGSYYNEQFF. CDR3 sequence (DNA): TGTGCCAGCAGCGTTAGCGGGAGTTACTACAATGAGCAGTTCTTC.

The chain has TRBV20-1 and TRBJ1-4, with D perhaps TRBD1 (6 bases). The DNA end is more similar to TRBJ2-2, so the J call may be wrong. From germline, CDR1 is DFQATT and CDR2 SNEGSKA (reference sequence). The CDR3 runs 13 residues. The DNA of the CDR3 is TGCAGTGCTATACACTACCAGGGGCGGGAGCTGTTTTTT. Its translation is CSAIHYQGRELFF.

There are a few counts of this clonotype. DNA of the CDR3: TGTGCCAGCAGCGAAGGACAGGGCGGAACTGAAGCTTTCTTT. It yields the protein CASSEGQGGTEAFF. The V call is TRBV7-6, the J call TRBJ1-1; 8 bases map to TRBD1. The V gene end was trimmed by 5 bases and the J gene end by 5 bases; junction bases not matched to a gene: 7. There are 14 residues in the CDR3. In germline, CDR1 is SGHVS, CDR2 FNYEAQ. Full variable domain (remainder filled in from reference TRBV7-6 and TRBJ1-1): GAGVSQSPRYKVTKRGQDVALRCDPISGHVSLYWYRQALGQGPEFLTYFNYEAQQDKSGLPNDRFSAERPEGSISTLTIQRTEQRDSAMYRCASSEGQGGTEAFFGQGTRLTVV.

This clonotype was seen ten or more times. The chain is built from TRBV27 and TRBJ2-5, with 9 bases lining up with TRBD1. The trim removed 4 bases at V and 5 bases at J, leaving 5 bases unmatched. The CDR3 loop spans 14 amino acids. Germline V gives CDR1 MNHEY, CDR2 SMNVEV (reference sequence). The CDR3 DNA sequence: TGTGCCAGCAGTTCCGGGACAGGGACCGAGACCCAGTACTTC. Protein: CASSSGTGTETQYF.

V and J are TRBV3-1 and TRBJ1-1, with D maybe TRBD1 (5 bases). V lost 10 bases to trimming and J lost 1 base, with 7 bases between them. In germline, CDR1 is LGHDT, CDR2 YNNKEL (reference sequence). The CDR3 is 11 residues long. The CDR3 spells CATGWNTEAFF. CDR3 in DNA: TGTGCCACAGGGTGGAACACTGAAGCTTTCTTT. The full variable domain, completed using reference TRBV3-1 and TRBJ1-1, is DTAVSQTPKYLVTQMGNDKSIKCEQNLGHDTMYWYKQDSKKFLKIMFSYNNKELIINETVPNRFSPKSPDKAHLNLHINSLELGDSAVYFCATGWNTEAFFGQGTRLTVV.

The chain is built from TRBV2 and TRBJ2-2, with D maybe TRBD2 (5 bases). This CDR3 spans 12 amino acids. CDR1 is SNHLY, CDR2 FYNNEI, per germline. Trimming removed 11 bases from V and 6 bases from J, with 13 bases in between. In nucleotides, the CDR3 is TGTGCCTCGAGGGAGCGCGCCGGGGAGCTGTTTTTT. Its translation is CASRERAGELFF.

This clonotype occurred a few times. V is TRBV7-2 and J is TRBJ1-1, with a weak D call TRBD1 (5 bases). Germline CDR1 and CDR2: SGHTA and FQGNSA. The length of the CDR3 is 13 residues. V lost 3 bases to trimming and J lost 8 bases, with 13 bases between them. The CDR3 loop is CASSLGLKMEAFF. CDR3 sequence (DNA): TGTGCCAGCAGCTTGGGACTGAAGATGGAAGCTTTCTTT.

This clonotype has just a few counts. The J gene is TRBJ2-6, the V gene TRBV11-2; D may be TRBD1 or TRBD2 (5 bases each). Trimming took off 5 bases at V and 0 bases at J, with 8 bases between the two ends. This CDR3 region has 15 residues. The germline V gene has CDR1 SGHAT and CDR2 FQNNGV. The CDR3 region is CASSDGASGANVLTF. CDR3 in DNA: TGTGCCAGCAGCGACGGGGCCTCTGGGGCCAACGTCCTGACTTTC.

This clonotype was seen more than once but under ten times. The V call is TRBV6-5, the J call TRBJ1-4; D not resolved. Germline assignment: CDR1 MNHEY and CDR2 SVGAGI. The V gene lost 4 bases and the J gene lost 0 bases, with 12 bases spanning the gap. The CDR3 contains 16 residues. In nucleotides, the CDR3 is TGTGCCAGCAGTTCCCGATCTACTCCAACTAATGAAAAACTGTTTTTT. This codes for CASSSRSTPTNEKLFF.

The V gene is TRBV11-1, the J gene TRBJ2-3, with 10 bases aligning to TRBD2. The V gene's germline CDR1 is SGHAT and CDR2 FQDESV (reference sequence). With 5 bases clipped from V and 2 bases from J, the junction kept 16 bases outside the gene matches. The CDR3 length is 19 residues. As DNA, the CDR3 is TGTGCCAGCAGCCTACGCGGGGGACTAGCGCGAATTGACACAGATACGCAGTATTTT. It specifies CASSLRGGLARIDTDTQYF.